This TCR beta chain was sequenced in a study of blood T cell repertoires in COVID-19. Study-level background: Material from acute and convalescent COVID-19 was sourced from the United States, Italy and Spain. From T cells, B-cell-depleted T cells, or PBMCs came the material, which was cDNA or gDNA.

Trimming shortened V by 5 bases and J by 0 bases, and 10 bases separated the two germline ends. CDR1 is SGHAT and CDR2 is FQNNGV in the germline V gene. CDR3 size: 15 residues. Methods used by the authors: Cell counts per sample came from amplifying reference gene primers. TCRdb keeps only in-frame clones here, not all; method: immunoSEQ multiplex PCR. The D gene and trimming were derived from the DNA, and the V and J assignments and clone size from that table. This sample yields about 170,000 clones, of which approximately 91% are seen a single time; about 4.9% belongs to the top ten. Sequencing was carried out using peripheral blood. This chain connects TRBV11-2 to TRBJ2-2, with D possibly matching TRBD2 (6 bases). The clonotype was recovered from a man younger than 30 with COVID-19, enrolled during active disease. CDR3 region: CASSPGTSNTGELFF. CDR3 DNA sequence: TGTGCCAGCAGCCCCGGGACTTCGAACACCGGGGAGCTGTTTTTT. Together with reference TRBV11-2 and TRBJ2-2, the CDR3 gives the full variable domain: EAGVAQSPRYKIIEKRQSVAFWCNPISGHATLYWYQQILGQGPKLLIQFQNNGVVDDSQLPKDRFSAERLKGVDSTLKIQPAKLEDSAVYLCASSPGTSNTGELFFGEGSRLTVL.